This T cell receptor (beta chain) was profiled in a study of T cell responses to AZD1222 COVID-19 vaccine. Using immunoSEQ multiplex PCR, the repertoire was profiled, and TCRdb retains in-frame clones only, with some absent. The data show approximately 180,000 clones, around nine tenths seen once. This clonotype originated in an adult in good health. The sequencing used peripheral blood, collected on day 0 of AZD1222 vaccination.

The CDR3 sequence is CASRVGIGSPQFF. CDR3 coding DNA: TGTGCCAGCAGAGTTGGGATCGGGTCGCCGCAGTTCTTC. The rearrangement links TRBV27 to TRBJ2-1; D remains unclear. Germline-derived CDR1 and CDR2 are MNHEY and SMNVEV (reference sequence). With 6 bases removed from V and 12 bases from J, the gap between germline ends came to 18 bases. CDR3 length: 13 residues.